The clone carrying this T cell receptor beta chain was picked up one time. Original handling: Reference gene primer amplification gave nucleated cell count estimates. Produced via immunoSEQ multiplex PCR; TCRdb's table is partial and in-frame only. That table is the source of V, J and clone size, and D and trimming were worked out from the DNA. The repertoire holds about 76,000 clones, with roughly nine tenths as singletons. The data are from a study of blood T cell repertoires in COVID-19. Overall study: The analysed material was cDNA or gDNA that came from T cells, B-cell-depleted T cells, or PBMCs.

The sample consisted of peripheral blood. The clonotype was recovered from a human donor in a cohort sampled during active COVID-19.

The CDR3 DNA follows: TGTGCCAGCAGTAAACCGGGAAGAGAGACCCAGTACTTC. Its translation: CASSKPGRETQYF. The chain uses TRBV2 and TRBJ2-5; a possible D gene is TRBD2 (5 bases). Germline lookup yields CDR1 SNHLY and CDR2 FYNNEI. The CDR3 contains 13 residues. Trimming shortened V by 5 bases and J by 4 bases, and 11 bases separated the two germline ends.